The source of this TCR beta chain is a study of T-cell reconstitution after alpha-beta-depleted transplantation in children (dated by TCRdb to between 2015 and 2016). For the wider study: The study quantitatively tracked T-cell immune reconstitution after TCRalphabeta/CD19-depleted allogeneic hematopoietic cell transplantation in children using TCR repertoire profiling.

Library prep was done by PCR. The instrument given in TCRdb is Illumina HiSeq 2500. TCR libraries were prepared with molecular barcoding, using unique molecular identifiers to normalize TCRbeta repertoire quantification. TCRdb handled the public reads itself, with Q25 trimming in fastp and clone calling in MiXCR, and kept productive beta chains. Each CDR3 protein appears once, grouped with its most common genes and DNA. This sample lists some 240,000 distinct CDR3 sequences; around 8.9% were detected once. The top ten constitute approximately 5.4% of the sample. CDR1 and CDR2 are read off the germline V gene as SGHDT and YYEEEE. The CDR3 contains 12 residues, cysteine and phenylalanine counted. The CDR3 DNA has 36 bases and is translated from base 1. On this clonotype: Its antigen has not been determined. This clone may be a read error of a much larger clone one base away.

Material: PBMCs from the stem cell graft donor, obtained from the stem cell graft. This chain joins TRBV5-6 to TRBJ1-2; 7 bases in the middle match TRBD1. The TCR originated in a human donor who donated a stem cell graft to a child with SCID. DNA sequence: TGTGCCAGCAGGACAGGGCTTTTTGGCGACACCTTC. It translates as CASRTGLFGDTF.